These T cell receptor beta chains were read from a single sample in a study of T cell responses to AZD1222 COVID-19 vaccine. The protocol was immunoSEQ multiplex PCR, while the TCRdb copy is restricted to in-frame clones and leaves out a portion. The repertoire includes about 110,000 clones, 70% to 90% of them detected once, and about 15% sits in the top ten. This material consisted of peripheral blood, taken 28 days after the second AZD1222 dose. Source of these receptors: an adult who received the AZD1222 COVID-19 vaccine. CDR3s include the opening cysteine and the closing phenylalanine or tryptophan. The D gene is left open where the match is weak. Clone sizes are given selectively: once, few, many, or a class where the clone is expanded.

TRBD1	TRBV24-1	TRBJ1-2	17	.	CATSDGQGIGFNYGYTF	TGTGCCACCAGTGACGGACAGGGAATTGGTTTCAACTATGGCTACACCTTC
.	TRBV28	TRBJ2-7	15	.	CASSLGRHSSYEQYF	TGTGCCAGCAGTTTAGGCCGCCACAGCTCCTACGAGCAGTACTTC
.	TRBV18	TRBJ1-1	17	once	CASSPPGGGNANTEAFF	TGTGCCAGCTCACCACCCGGTGGAGGGAACGCGAACACTGAAGCTTTCTTT
.	TRBV11-3	TRBJ2-3	14	.	CASSLAQYTDTQYF	TGTGCCAGCAGCTTGGCACAGTACACAGATACGCAGTATTTT
.	TRBV5-1	TRBJ1-4	15	.	CASTSGAATNEKLFF	TGCGCCAGCACCTCCGGGGCGGCAACTAATGAAAAACTGTTTTTT
TRBD1	TRBV12-3/TRBV12-4	TRBJ1-3	13	.	CASRGTAGNTIYF	TGTGCCAGCAGGGGGACAGCTGGAAACACCATATATTTT
.	TRBV2	TRBJ2-6	16	few	CASSGVRFSGANVLTF	TGTGCCAGCAGTGGGGTTCGATTCTCTGGGGCCAACGTCCTGACTTTC
.	TRBV5-4	TRBJ2-2	14	.	CASRSTGYTGELFF	TGTGCCAGCAGATCGACAGGATACACCGGGGAGCTGTTTTTT
TRBD1	TRBV24-1	TRBJ1-6	16	.	CATSEPDRGHNSPLHF	TGTGCCACCAGTGAACCAGACAGGGGGCATAATTCACCCCTCCACTTT
TRBD1	TRBV15	TRBJ2-7	15	.	CATSRTGTGRREQYF	TGTGCCACCAGCAGAACGGGGACAGGGCGTCGAGAGCAGTACTTC
.	TRBV5-1	TRBJ1-6	15	.	CASSFERGENSPLHF	TGCGCCAGCAGCTTTGAAAGGGGCGAAAATTCACCCCTCCACTTT